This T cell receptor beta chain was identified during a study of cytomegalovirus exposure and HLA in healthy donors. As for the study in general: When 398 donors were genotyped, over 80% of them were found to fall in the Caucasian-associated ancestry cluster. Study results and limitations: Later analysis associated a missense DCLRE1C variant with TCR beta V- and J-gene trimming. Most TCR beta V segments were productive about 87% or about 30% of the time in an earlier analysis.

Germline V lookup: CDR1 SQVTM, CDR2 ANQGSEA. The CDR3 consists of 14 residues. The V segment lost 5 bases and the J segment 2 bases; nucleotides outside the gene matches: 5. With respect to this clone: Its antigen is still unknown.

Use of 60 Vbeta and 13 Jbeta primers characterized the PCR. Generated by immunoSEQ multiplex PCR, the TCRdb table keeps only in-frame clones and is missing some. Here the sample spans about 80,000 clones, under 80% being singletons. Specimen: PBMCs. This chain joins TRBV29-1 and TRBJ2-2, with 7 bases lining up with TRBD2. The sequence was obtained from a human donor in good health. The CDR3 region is CSVPRGSNTGELFF. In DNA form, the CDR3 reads TGCAGCGTTCCGCGGGGGAGTAACACCGGGGAGCTGTTTTTT.